A single sample gave rise to the 10 T cell receptor beta chains below, sequenced in a study of blood T cell repertoires in COVID-19. Repertoires were generated with immunoSEQ multiplex PCR, while TCRdb's copy carries only in-frame clones and drops some. The table records fewer than 300,000 clones, about 89% of them present only once. The sequenced sample consisted of peripheral blood. The receptors were gathered from a woman between 40 and 50 years old who had recovered from COVID-19.

The rearrangement links TRBV11-2 to TRBJ2-5; TRBD2 matches at 13 bases. V lost 5 bases and J lost 5; bases outside the gene matches: 8. CDR1 is SGHAT, CDR2 FQNNGV, per germline. The CDR3 runs to 16 residues. The CDR3 nucleotides are TGTGCCAGCAGCCGAACTAGCGGGGGGGCCCTCGAGACCCAGTACTTC. Encoded protein: CASSRTSGGALETQYF.

The DNA for the CDR3 is TGTGCCAGCAGCGTCCGGGACAGGGTCAATGAGCAGTTCTTC. Translated, it gives CASSVRDRVNEQFF. V usage is TRBV11-2 and J usage is TRBJ2-1, with 9 nucleotides matching TRBD1. The germline V gene has CDR1 SGHAT and CDR2 FQNNGV. The ends lost 5 bases at V and 6 bases at J; junction bases unmatched: 5. The CDR3 spans 14 residues.

The sample holds one count of this clone. The CDR3 nucleotides are TGTGCCAGCAGTTCTAACGGAGCTAACTATGGCTACACCTTC. Translating it yields CASSSNGANYGYTF. The V and J genes are TRBV6-5 and TRBJ1-2; no firm D call. Deletions cut 4 bases from V and 0 bases from J, with 9 bases between. Germline CDR1 MNHEY, CDR2 SVGAGI. This CDR3 has 14 amino acids.

V usage is TRBV11-2 and J usage is TRBJ2-1, with D possibly TRBD1 on 5 matching bases. The V gene's germline CDR1 is SGHAT and CDR2 FQNNGV. The CDR3 is 14 amino acids. The V and J ends lost 5 bases and 7 bases respectively, with 15 bases between them. The DNA of the CDR3 is TGTGCCAGCAGCCTAGGGGCAGGGTGGAATGAGCAGTTCTTC. It translates to CASSLGAGWNEQFF.

This chain uses TRBV5-1 with TRBJ2-7; 7 nucleotides line up with TRBD2. Unmatched junction bases numbered 9, after V lost 3 bases and J lost 6 bases. Germline CDR1 and CDR2: SGHRS and YFSETQ. The CDR3 length is 14 residues. DNA for the CDR3: TGCGCCAGCAGCTCGCCGGGAGGTGGGAGCGAGCAGTACTTC. It translates to CASSSPGGGSEQYF.

This rearrangement joins TRBV5-1 to TRBJ2-5; 11 bases are a match to TRBD2. This CDR3 comprises 15 residues. CDR1 is SGHRS, CDR2 YFSETQ, per germline. Trimming cost V 0 bases and J 6 bases; bases outside gene matches: 4. CDR3 bases: TGCGCCAGCAGCTTGGTTAGCGGGGGGGCACAGACCCAGTACTTC. Protein sequence: CASSLVSGGAQTQYF. The full variable domain, its missing parts supplied by reference TRBV5-1 and TRBJ2-5, is KAGVTQTPRYLIKTRGQQVTLSCSPISGHRSVSWYQQTPGQGLQFLFEYFSETQRNKGNFPGRFSGRQFSNSRSEMNVSTLELGDSALYLCASSLVSGGAQTQYFGPGTRLLVL.

The chain has TRBV18 and TRBJ2-1, with D possibly TRBD1 on 5 matching bases. The CDR3 has 14 residues. Deletions cut 0 bases from V and 4 bases from J, with 7 bases between. From germline, CDR1 is KGHSH and CDR2 LQKENI. CDR3 sequence reads: CASSPPGQYNEQFF. The CDR3 DNA follows: TGTGCCAGCTCACCACCGGGGCAGTACAATGAGCAGTTCTTC.

This chain links TRBV2 with TRBJ1-2; the D is unclear. The germline V gene has CDR1 SNHLY and CDR2 FYNNEI. This CDR3 is 14 amino acids long. V was shortened by 7 bases and J by 3 bases, with 15 bases between the two germline ends. CDR3 protein: CASTSGPSYYGYTF. The CDR3 DNA reads as TGTGCCAGCACGTCAGGTCCCTCCTACTATGGCTACACCTTC.

This rearrangement joins TRBV7-8 to TRBJ1-1; D is unresolved. Germline V CDR1 and CDR2: SGHVS, FQNEAQ. There are 15 residues in the CDR3. The V and J ends lost 0 bases and 3 bases respectively, with 11 bases between them. The CDR3 nucleotides are TGTGCCAGCAGCTTAGCGCTAGGCACCGACACTGAAGCTTTCTTT. This gives the protein CASSLALGTDTEAFF.

The V call is TRBV5-6, the J call TRBJ1-2, with 11 bases that match TRBD1. Germline V gene lookup returns CDR1 SGHDT and CDR2 YYEEEE. The CDR3 sequence is 19 residues long. With V trimmed by 4 bases and J by 3 bases, 17 bases remained unmatched. This chain's CDR3 is CASSQVRTGGADFYYGYTF. Written as DNA, the CDR3 is TGTGCCAGCAGCCAAGTTAGGACAGGGGGCGCTGACTTTTACTATGGCTACACCTTC.